The following is a T cell receptor beta chain sequence with its context. This clone occurred a few times. Its target antigen remains unknown. No much larger clone exists at a distance of one base, and base qualities are not known. The data were obtained in a study of beta chain features in type 1 diabetes (dated by TCRdb to 2017 to 2018). With regard to the full study: Mean age, gender distribution, total cell number and subset yield did not differ between patients and healthy donors. A total of 100 million to 110 million sorted cells were examined across all samples, and a strong correlation was observed between cell number per subset and RNA yield. In the study, TCRB repertoires of sorted circulating CD4+ T cell subsets from recently diagnosed type 1 diabetes patients were compared with those of matched healthy donors. Regulatory and stem cell-like memory subsets were obtained from only 8 patients and about eight healthy donors, while naive and central memory subsets were obtained from all 30 or so donors. The investigation overall reported the following: Patients with type 1 diabetes made fewer insertions and deleted more nucleotides at VDJ recombination sites, implying thymic rearrangement abnormalities. A moderate but significant shortening of TCRB CDR3 length was observed in type 1 diabetes patients in all four CD4+ subsets. The naive, central memory and regulatory TCRB repertoires appeared to resemble one another more closely among patients than among healthy donors. PCR might favor shorter templates, but patient and control samples were amplified and corrected together, so any skew would affect both groups equally. Because cDNA was sequenced instead of genomic DNA, highly expressing activated cells could be over-represented, though the groups showed no difference in activation or CD3 levels. HLA sub-analyses involved small numbers of individuals, so any influence of HLA type on TCRB rearrangement remained unresolved.

All of the isolated RNA was reverse transcribed with the High Capacity cDNA Reverse Transcription Kit, so expressed TCRB transcripts were sequenced. Deep immunoSEQ sequencing was performed on naive, central memory and regulatory T cell samples, with an average of around 3.5 million total reads per sample. After sorted cells were lysed in RLT buffer, RNA was extracted with DNase-treated RNeasy Micro or Mini kits, with the choice depending on cell number. To prevent cross-contamination, every cell subset was processed on its own, while patient and healthy donor samples were processed together. TCRB sequences were amplified from cDNA with the immunoSEQ multiplex PCR, producing 87-bp fragments spanning the CDR3 region. Sequencing of the amplicons was performed on the Illumina HiSeq platform. In the paper's pipeline: Synthetic template baselines were used to correct PCR bias computationally, reads within Hamming distance 2 were collapsed, and singletons that could not be merged were discarded. By aligning reads against IMGT, V, D and J genes, CDR3 length, and insertions or deletions at six rearrangement sites were assigned. Clonotype counts were normalized to sorted cell number within each subset before computing true diversity and Gini coefficients with the tcR R package. Repertoire sharing was quantified using the overlap coefficient calculated on TCRB nucleotide sequences. Out-of-frame TCRB sequences from naive cells were analyzed to stand in for the pre-selection repertoire. As stored in TCRdb, this immuneACCESS dataset retains in-frame rearrangements with V and J assigned. A fraction of the clones does not appear; measured against another copy, unresolved V genes explain less than half of the discrepancy, and the remainder lacks a known reason. That table gives V, J and clone size, and the DNA gave D and trimming. The sample includes about 250,000 clones, with 12% to 15% observed a single time. The ten top clones hold about 0.03% of the sample.

V and J are trimmed by 8 bases and 10 bases, and the gene matches miss 5 bases of the junction. Reading the germline V gene gives CDR1 SGHVS and CDR2 FQNEAQ. From cysteine to phenylalanine, the CDR3 is 13 amino acids long. The entry retains the CDR3 DNA only, 39 bases that are in frame from base 1. From each donor, a single peripheral blood sample of about 100 mL on average was drawn into heparinised tubes. A BD FACSAria II was used to sort naive, central memory, regulatory and stem cell-like memory CD4+ T cells with a panel that included CD45RO, CCR7, CD25, CD127, CD95 and CD27. Purity was above 95% for every sorted population. PBMCs were isolated immediately by Lymphoprep density gradient centrifugation and stained directly without culture. So that batch effects would be minimized, each experiment stained and sorted samples in pairs, pairing one healthy donor with one patient.

Sequencing was performed on naive CD4+ T cells from blood. The cell subset or site label on this specimen signifies: true naive CD4+ T cells. This receptor was identified in a woman aged 40 to 50 in good health. This chain joins TRBV7-8 to TRBJ2-3; 14 nucleotides in the junction match TRBD2. CDR3 sequence: CASAPGLAGAQYF. The nucleotides read TGTGCCAGCGCCCCGGGACTAGCGGGGGCGCAGTATTTT.